This T cell receptor (beta chain) emerged from a study of cytomegalovirus exposure and HLA in healthy donors. The CDR3 has 12 residues. V was cut by 7 bases and J by 4 bases, with 8 bases left in between. Germline V gene data show CDR1 as MDHEN and CDR2 as SYDVKM. The study ran its PCR with 60 Vbeta and 13 Jbeta primers. The data were produced by immunoSEQ multiplex PCR, yet TCRdb's version contains in-frame clones alone and is incomplete. Counted here are 150,000 to 200,000 clones, roughly 74% occurring once; the ten biggest clones make up approximately 6%. The chain employs TRBV28 and TRBJ1-5; D remains ambiguous. This receptor was identified in a woman aged 25 to 39 in good health and CMV-seropositive. Material: PBMCs. The CDR3 sequence is CASNGPNQPQHF. Written as DNA, the CDR3 is TGTGCCAGCAATGGGCCTAATCAGCCCCAGCATTTT. Using reference TRBV28 and TRBJ1-5 for the parts outside the CDR3, the full variable domain is DVKVTQSSRYLVKRTGEKVFLECVQDMDHENMFWYRQDPGLGLRLIYFSYDVKMKEKGDIPEGYSVSREKKERFSLILESASTNQTSMYLCASNGPNQPQHFGDGTRLSIL.